Listed here is a single TCR beta chain. Its specificity is unknown. Between the trimmed V and J ends, which lost 3 bases and 6 bases, there was a span of 15 bases. The CDR3 runs to 15 residues. A sample-barcoded 5' primer and a J-beta primer mix were used in a second PCR of roughly 6 to 11 cycles. From the 5' RACE reads, TCRdb called clonotypes with MiXCR, one entry per CDR3 protein. The table lists a few hundred thousand distinct CDR3 sequences, approximately 51% of them singletons, with about 54% in the top ten. These data belong to a study of blood T cells in healthy people across ages. The wider study: The capture of about one barcoded beta molecule per two T cells was achieved by template switching. General study findings and limits: Higher diversity and more naive CD4+ cells were features of long-lived donors, compared to aged donors.

The TCR sequence derives from a man aged 55 to 70 in good health. The chain is built from TRBV12-3 or TRBV12-4 and TRBJ1-5, with TRBD1 as a possible D gene (5 bases). Specimen: blood. CDR3 sequence reads: CASSFGQGNRQPQHF. As DNA, the CDR3 is TGTGCCAGCAGTTTTGGGCAGGGCAACCGTCAGCCCCAGCATTTT.